This T cell receptor beta chain was captured in a study of OX40 agonist ivuxolimab in advanced cancers. Study-wide results and caveats: More expanded clones were found, on average, in CD8+ than in CD4+ T cells.

The CDR3 is 17 amino acids. Looked up from germline, CDR1 is MGHRA and CDR2 is YSYEKL. Trimming stripped 4 bases from V and 2 bases from J, with 19 bases between. A remark on this clone: The antigen is undetermined.

Profiled with immunoSEQ multiplex PCR; TCRdb holds only in-frame clones, not every one. In the table there are tens of thousands of clones, around 84% of which are singletons. The chain is built from TRBV4-1 and TRBJ2-3; TRBD1 or TRBD2 may be the D gene (5 bases each). The sample here was CD4+ or CD8+ T cells sorted from blood, taken in a trial of the OX40 agonist ivuxolimab. The TCR originated in an adult with an advanced solid tumor such as melanoma, head and neck, liver or kidney cancer. The CDR3 DNA sequence: TGCGCCAGCAGCCGGGGAGTCTTGGGGGAAAACACAGATACGCAGTATTTT. Residues: CASSRGVLGENTDTQYF.